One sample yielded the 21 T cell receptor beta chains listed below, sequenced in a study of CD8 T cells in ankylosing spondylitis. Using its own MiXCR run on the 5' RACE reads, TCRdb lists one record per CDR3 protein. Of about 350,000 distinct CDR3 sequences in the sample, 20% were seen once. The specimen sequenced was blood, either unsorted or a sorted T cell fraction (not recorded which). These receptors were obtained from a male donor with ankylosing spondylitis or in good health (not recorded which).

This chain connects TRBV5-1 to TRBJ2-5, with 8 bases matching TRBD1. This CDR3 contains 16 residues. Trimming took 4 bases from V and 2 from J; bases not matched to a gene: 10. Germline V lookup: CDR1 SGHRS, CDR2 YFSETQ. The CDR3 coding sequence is TGCGCCAGCAGCCACGGGACAGGAGGTTCTCAAGAGACCCAGTACTTC. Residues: CASSHGTGGSQETQYF.

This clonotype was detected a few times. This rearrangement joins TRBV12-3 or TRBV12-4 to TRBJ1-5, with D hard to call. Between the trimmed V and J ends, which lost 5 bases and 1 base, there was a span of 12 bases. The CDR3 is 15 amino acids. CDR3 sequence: CASSLLMGSNQPQHF. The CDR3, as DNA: TGTGCCAGCAGTCTTCTAATGGGGAGCAATCAGCCCCAGCATTTT.

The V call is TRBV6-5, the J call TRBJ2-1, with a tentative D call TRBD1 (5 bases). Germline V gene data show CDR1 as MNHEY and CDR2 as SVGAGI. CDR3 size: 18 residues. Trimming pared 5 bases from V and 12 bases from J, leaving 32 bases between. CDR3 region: CASSNRIAILNLQVGQFF. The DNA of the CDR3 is TGTGCCAGCAGTAACAGGATTGCGATTTTAAACTTACAGGTCGGGCAGTTCTTC.

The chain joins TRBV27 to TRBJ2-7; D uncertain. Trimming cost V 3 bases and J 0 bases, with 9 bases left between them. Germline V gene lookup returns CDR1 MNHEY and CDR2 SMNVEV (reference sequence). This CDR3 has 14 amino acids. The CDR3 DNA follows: TGTGCCAGCAGTTTGCCGGGTGTCTCCTACGAGCAGTACTTC. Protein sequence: CASSLPGVSYEQYF.

CDR3 region: CASTMTSGGEQFF. The CDR3 coding sequence is TGTGCCAGCACCATGACTAGCGGGGGTGAGCAGTTCTTC. The chain combines TRBV12-3 or TRBV12-4 with TRBJ2-1, with 12 bases fitting TRBD2. The CDR3 length is 13 residues. The ends lost 7 bases at V and 9 bases at J; junction bases unmatched: 4.

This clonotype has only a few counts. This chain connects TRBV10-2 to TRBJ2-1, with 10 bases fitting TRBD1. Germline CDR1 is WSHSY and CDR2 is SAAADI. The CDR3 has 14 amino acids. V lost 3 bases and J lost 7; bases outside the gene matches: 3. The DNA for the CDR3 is TGCGCCAGCAGTGACCGGACAGGGGGAAATGAGCAGTTCTTC. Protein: CASSDRTGGNEQFF.

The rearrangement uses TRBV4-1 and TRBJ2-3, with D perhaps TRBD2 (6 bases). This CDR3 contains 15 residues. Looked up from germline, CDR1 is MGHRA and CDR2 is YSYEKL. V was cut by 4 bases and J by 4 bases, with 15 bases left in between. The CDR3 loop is CASSLKSLASDTQYF. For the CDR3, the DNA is TGCGCCAGCAGCCTTAAGTCTCTAGCGTCAGATACGCAGTATTTT.

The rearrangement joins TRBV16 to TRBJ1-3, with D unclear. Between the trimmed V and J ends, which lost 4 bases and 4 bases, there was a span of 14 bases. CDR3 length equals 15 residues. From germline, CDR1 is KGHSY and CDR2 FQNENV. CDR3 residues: CASSPTVPSGNTIYF. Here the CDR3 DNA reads TGTGCCAGCAGCCCGACCGTCCCGTCCGGAAACACCATATATTTT.

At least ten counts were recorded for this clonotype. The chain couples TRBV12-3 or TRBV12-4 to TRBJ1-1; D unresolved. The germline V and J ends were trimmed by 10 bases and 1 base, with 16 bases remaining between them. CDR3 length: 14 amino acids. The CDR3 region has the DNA TGTGCCATCCCTCCGGGCCCCTGGAACACTGAAGCTTTCTTT. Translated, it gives CAIPPGPWNTEAFF.

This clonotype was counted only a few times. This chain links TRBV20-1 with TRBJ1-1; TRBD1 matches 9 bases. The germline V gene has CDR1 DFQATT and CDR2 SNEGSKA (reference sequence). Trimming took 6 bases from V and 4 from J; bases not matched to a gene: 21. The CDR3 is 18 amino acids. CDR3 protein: CSAMDINRDRVFRTEAFF. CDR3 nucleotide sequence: TGCAGTGCGATGGATATCAACCGGGACAGGGTCTTTCGCACTGAAGCTTTCTTT.

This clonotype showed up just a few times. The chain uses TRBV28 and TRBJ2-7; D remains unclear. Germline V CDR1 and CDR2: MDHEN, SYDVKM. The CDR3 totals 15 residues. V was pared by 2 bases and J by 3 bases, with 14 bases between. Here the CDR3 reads CASSLIYSRIYEQYF. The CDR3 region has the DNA TGTGCCAGCAGTTTAATTTACTCCAGGATCTACGAGCAGTACTTC.

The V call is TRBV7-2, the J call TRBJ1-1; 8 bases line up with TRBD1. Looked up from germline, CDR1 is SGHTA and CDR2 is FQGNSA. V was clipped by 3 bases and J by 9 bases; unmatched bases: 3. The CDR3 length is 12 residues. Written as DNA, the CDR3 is TGTGCCAGCAGCTTCGACAGGGGTCAAGCTTTCTTT. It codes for CASSFDRGQAFF.

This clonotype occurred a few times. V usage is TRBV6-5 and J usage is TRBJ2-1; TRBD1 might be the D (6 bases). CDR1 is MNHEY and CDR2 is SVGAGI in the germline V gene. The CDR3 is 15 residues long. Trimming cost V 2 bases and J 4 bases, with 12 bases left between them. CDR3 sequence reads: CASSYVQGLYNEQFF. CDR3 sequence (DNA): TGTGCCAGCAGTTACGTCCAGGGGCTATACAATGAGCAGTTCTTC.

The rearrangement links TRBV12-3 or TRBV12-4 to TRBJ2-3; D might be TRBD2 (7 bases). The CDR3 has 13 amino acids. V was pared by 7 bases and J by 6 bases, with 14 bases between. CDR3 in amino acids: CASNLGGADTQYF. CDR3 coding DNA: TGTGCCAGCAATCTTGGGGGGGCGGATACGCAGTATTTT.

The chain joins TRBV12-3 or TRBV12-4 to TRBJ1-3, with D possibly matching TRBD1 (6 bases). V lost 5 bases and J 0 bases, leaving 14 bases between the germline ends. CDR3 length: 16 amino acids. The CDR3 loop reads CASSPGQLHSGNTIYF. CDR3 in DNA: TGTGCCAGCAGTCCTGGACAGCTGCACTCTGGAAACACCATATATTTT.

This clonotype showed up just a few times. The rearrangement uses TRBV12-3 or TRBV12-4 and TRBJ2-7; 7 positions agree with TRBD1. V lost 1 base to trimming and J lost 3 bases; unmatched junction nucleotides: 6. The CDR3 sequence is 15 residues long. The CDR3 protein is CASSLGQGVSYEQYF. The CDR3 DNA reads TGTGCCAGCAGTTTAGGGCAGGGGGTTAGCTACGAGCAGTACTTC.

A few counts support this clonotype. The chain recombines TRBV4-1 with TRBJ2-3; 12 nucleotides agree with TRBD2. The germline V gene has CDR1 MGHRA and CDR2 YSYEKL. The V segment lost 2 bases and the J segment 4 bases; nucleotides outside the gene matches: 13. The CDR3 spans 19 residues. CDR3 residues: CASSQLSTSGGGWPDTQYF. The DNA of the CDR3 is TGCGCCAGCAGCCAACTGTCGACTAGCGGGGGTGGGTGGCCAGATACGCAGTATTTT.

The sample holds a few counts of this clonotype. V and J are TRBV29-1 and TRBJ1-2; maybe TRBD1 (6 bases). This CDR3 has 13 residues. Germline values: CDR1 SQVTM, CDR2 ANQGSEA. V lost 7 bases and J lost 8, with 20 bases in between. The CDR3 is CSASGQTGGGYTF. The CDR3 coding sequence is TGCAGCGCCTCCGGACAGACCGGAGGGGGCTACACCTTC.

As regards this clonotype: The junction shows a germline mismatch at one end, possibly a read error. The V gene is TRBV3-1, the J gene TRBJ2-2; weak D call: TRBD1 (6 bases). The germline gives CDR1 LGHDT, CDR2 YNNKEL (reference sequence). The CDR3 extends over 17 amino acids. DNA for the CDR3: TGTGCCACCAGCCAAGATGGGTGGGGACATAACACCGGGGAGCTGTTTTTT. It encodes CATSQDGWGHNTGELFF. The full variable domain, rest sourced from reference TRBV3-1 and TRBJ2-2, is DTAVSQTPKYLVTQMGNDKSIKCEQNLGHDTMYWYKQDSKKFLKIMFSYNNKELIINETVPNRFSPKSPDKAHLNLHINSLELGDSAVYFCATSQDGWGHNTGELFFGEGSRLTVL.

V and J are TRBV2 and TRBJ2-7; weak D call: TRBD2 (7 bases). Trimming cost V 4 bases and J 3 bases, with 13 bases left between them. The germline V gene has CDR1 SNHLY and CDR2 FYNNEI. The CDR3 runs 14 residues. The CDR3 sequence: CASSGSGGFYEQYF. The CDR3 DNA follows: TGTGCCAGCAGTGGGTCGGGGGGCTTCTACGAGCAGTACTTC.

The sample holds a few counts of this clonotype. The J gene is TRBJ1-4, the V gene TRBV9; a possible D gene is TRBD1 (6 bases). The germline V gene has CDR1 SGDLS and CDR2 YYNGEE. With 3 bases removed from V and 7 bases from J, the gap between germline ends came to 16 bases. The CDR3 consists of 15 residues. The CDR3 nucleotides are TGTGCCAGCAGCGCCGGAGGGGGGGGGCTTGAAAAACTGTTTTTT. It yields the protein CASSAGGGGLEKLFF.